A selection of T cell receptor beta chains follows, all from one sample in a study of blood T cell repertoires in COVID-19. TCRdb's copy holds only in-frame clones and misses some; the assay was immunoSEQ multiplex PCR. The sample yields more than 150,000 clones, roughly 76% seen once. Sequenced: peripheral blood. The receptors derive from an elderly woman with COVID-19, enrolled during active disease. The CDR3 runs from the conserved cysteine through the conserved F or W. The D gene is left open where the match is weak. Rows may omit the clone size; those that give it use once, few, many or a size class.

j_gene: TRBJ1-2; d_gene: TRBD1; abundance: once; v_gene: TRBV28; CDR3aa: CASSLSTGFIYGYTF; CDR3nt: TGTGCCAGCAGTTTATCGACAGGGTTTATCTATGGCTACACCTTC
j_gene: TRBJ2-1; d_gene: TRBD1; abundance: NA; v_gene: TRBV27; CDR3aa: CASSSTGGLYNEQFF; CDR3nt: TGTGCCAGCAGTTCGACAGGGGGGTTATACAATGAGCAGTTCTTC
j_gene: TRBJ1-5; d_gene: TRBD1; abundance: few; v_gene: TRBV19; CDR3aa: CASSISRTGGLNQPQHF; CDR3nt: TGTGCCAGTAGTATCTCTCGGACAGGGGGCCTAAATCAGCCCCAGCATTTT
j_gene: TRBJ1-4; d_gene: NA; abundance: NA; v_gene: TRBV5-8; CDR3aa: CASRQRTSNEKLFF; CDR3nt: TGTGCCAGCAGGCAAAGGACATCTAATGAAAAACTGTTTTTT
j_gene: TRBJ2-3; d_gene: NA; abundance: NA; v_gene: TRBV4-2; CDR3aa: CASSQGPSDTQYF; CDR3nt: TGTGCCAGCAGCCAAGGTCCGTCGGATACGCAGTATTTT
j_gene: TRBJ1-2; d_gene: TRBD1; abundance: NA; v_gene: TRBV4-3; CDR3aa: CASSQDEDRVGGYTF; CDR3nt: TGCGCCAGCAGCCAAGATGAAGACAGGGTAGGTGGCTACACCTTC
j_gene: TRBJ1-1; d_gene: NA; abundance: NA; v_gene: TRBV30; CDR3aa: CAWSTGYTEAFF; CDR3nt: TGTGCCTGGAGTACAGGTTACACTGAAGCTTTCTTT
j_gene: TRBJ1-3; d_gene: TRBD1; abundance: few; v_gene: TRBV28; CDR3aa: CASTAGGQGNTIYF; CDR3nt: TGTGCCAGCACTGCCGGGGGACAGGGAAACACCATATATTTT
j_gene: TRBJ2-2; d_gene: NA; abundance: NA; v_gene: TRBV3-1/TRBV3-2; CDR3aa: CASSQDPSQGQGPGELFF; CDR3nt: TGTGCCAGCAGCCAAGATCCGAGCCAGGGGCAAGGGCCCGGGGAGCTGTTTTTT
j_gene: TRBJ2-1; d_gene: NA; abundance: NA; v_gene: TRBV19; CDR3aa: CASSIGRGLGVEQFF; CDR3nt: TGTGCCAGTAGTATAGGTAGGGGGTTAGGTGTTGAGCAGTTCTTC
j_gene: TRBJ2-5; d_gene: NA; abundance: NA; v_gene: TRBV2; CDR3aa: CASSEGGGRYF; CDR3nt: TGTGCCAGCAGTGAGGGCGGAGGGAGGTACTTC
j_gene: TRBJ2-2; d_gene: NA; abundance: NA; v_gene: TRBV9; CDR3aa: CASSVGGSNTGELFF; CDR3nt: TGTGCCAGCAGCGTAGGCGGCAGCAACACCGGGGAGCTGTTTTTT
j_gene: TRBJ1-2; d_gene: NA; abundance: NA; v_gene: TRBV5-5; CDR3aa: CASSLVQSPNYGYTF; CDR3nt: TGTGCCAGCAGCTTGGTACAGTCCCCTAACTATGGCTACACCTTC
j_gene: TRBJ2-7; d_gene: NA; abundance: NA; v_gene: TRBV10-2; CDR3aa: CASRDFEQYF; CDR3nt: TGCGCCAGCAGAGACTTCGAGCAGTACTTC
j_gene: TRBJ1-5; d_gene: NA; abundance: NA; v_gene: TRBV15; CDR3aa: CATSRSRLNQPQHF; CDR3nt: TGTGCCACCAGCAGATCCCGACTTAATCAGCCCCAGCATTTT
j_gene: TRBJ2-3; d_gene: TRBD2; abundance: NA; v_gene: TRBV15; CDR3aa: CATSASGTSTDAQYF; CDR3nt: TGTGCCACCAGCGCCAGCGGGACTAGCACAGATGCGCAGTATTTT
j_gene: TRBJ2-1; d_gene: TRBD2; abundance: NA; v_gene: TRBV4-3; CDR3aa: CASSQVGGGAYNEQFF; CDR3nt: TGCGCCAGCAGCCAAGTGGGCGGGGGGGCCTACAATGAGCAGTTCTTC
j_gene: TRBJ2-3; d_gene: NA; abundance: NA; v_gene: TRBV7-2; CDR3aa: CASSLGVLFVTDTQYF; CDR3nt: TGTGCCAGCAGCTTAGGAGTATTGTTTGTCACAGATACGCAGTATTTT
j_gene: TRBJ2-7; d_gene: TRBD1; abundance: NA; v_gene: TRBV5-4; CDR3aa: CASSLGQGRYEQYF; CDR3nt: TGTGCCAGCAGCTTGGGACAGGGGCGCTACGAGCAGTACTTC
j_gene: TRBJ1-1; d_gene: TRBD1; abundance: few; v_gene: TRBV18; CDR3aa: CASSQKGQVNTEAFF; CDR3nt: TGTGCCAGCTCACAGAAGGGACAGGTGAACACTGAAGCTTTCTTT
j_gene: TRBJ2-7; d_gene: NA; abundance: NA; v_gene: TRBV7-3; CDR3aa: CASSLGLGSSYEQYF; CDR3nt: TGTGCCAGCAGCTTAGGTCTGGGCAGCTCCTACGAGCAGTACTTC
j_gene: TRBJ1-1; d_gene: TRBD1; abundance: NA; v_gene: TRBV3-1/TRBV3-2; CDR3aa: CALRGRGQDTEAFF; CDR3nt: TGTGCCCTTAGGGGCAGGGGGCAGGACACTGAAGCTTTCTTT
j_gene: TRBJ2-7; d_gene: NA; abundance: NA; v_gene: TRBV11-3; CDR3aa: CASSLGQAAYEQYF; CDR3nt: TGTGCCAGCAGCTTAGGACAGGCGGCCTACGAGCAGTACTTC
j_gene: TRBJ2-3; d_gene: NA; abundance: NA; v_gene: TRBV7-2; CDR3aa: CASSSGYTDTQYF; CDR3nt: TGTGCCAGCAGCTCGGGGTACACAGATACGCAGTATTTT
j_gene: TRBJ2-2; d_gene: TRBD1; abundance: NA; v_gene: TRBV19; CDR3aa: CASSIGTGAIGELFF; CDR3nt: TGTGCCAGTAGTATAGGGACAGGGGCAATCGGGGAGCTGTTTTTT
j_gene: TRBJ1-2; d_gene: NA; abundance: NA; v_gene: TRBV28; CDR3aa: CASSFRWFNYGYTF; CDR3nt: TGTGCCAGCAGTTTTCGGTGGTTTAACTATGGCTACACCTTC
j_gene: TRBJ2-7; d_gene: NA; abundance: NA; v_gene: TRBV21-1; CDR3aa: CASSGRTGFEQYF; CDR3nt: TGTGCCAGCAGCGGACGGACAGGGTTTGAGCAGTACTTC
j_gene: TRBJ1-6; d_gene: NA; abundance: NA; v_gene: TRBV6-5; CDR3aa: CASRVVGGHNSPLHF; CDR3nt: TGTGCCAGCAGAGTTGTTGGGGGCCATAATTCACCCCTCCACTTT
j_gene: TRBJ1-5; d_gene: TRBD1; abundance: NA; v_gene: TRBV28; CDR3aa: CASSPNPTGTIKPQHF; CDR3nt: TGTGCCAGCAGTCCCAACCCGACAGGGACCATCAAGCCCCAGCATTTT
j_gene: TRBJ1-2; d_gene: TRBD1; abundance: few; v_gene: TRBV6-5; CDR3aa: CASSYWDSAHIYGYTF; CDR3nt: TGTGCCAGCAGTTACTGGGACAGCGCCCACATCTATGGCTACACCTTC
j_gene: TRBJ1-2; d_gene: TRBD1; abundance: once; v_gene: TRBV27; CDR3aa: CASSSWGTGGLGYTF; CDR3nt: TGTGCCAGCAGTTCATGGGGGACAGGGGGTCTTGGCTACACCTTC
j_gene: TRBJ1-4; d_gene: TRBD1; abundance: NA; v_gene: TRBV3-1/TRBV3-2; CDR3aa: CASSWGQGEEKLFF; CDR3nt: TGTGCCAGCAGCTGGGGACAGGGTGAAGAAAAACTGTTTTTT
j_gene: TRBJ2-5; d_gene: NA; abundance: NA; v_gene: TRBV4-3; CDR3aa: CASSQDRVSRTQYF; CDR3nt: TGCGCCAGCAGCCAAGATAGAGTTAGCAGGACCCAGTACTTC
j_gene: TRBJ2-6; d_gene: NA; abundance: once; v_gene: TRBV30; CDR3aa: CAWSRSSGANVLTF; CDR3nt: TGTGCCTGGAGTAGGAGCTCTGGGGCCAACGTCCTGACTTTC
j_gene: TRBJ1-1; d_gene: TRBD1; abundance: NA; v_gene: TRBV2; CDR3aa: CASYEGQVNTEAFF; CDR3nt: TGTGCCAGTTATGAGGGACAGGTGAACACTGAAGCTTTCTTT
j_gene: TRBJ2-1; d_gene: NA; abundance: once; v_gene: TRBV14; CDR3aa: CASSQVGFSNEQFF; CDR3nt: TGTGCCAGCAGCCAAGTGGGCTTTAGTAATGAGCAGTTCTTC
j_gene: TRBJ2-5; d_gene: NA; abundance: many; v_gene: TRBV4-3; CDR3aa: CASSQEIAAQRQTQYF; CDR3nt: TGCGCCAGCAGCCAAGAGATTGCGGCTCAGCGGCAGACCCAGTACTTC
j_gene: TRBJ2-2; d_gene: TRBD1; abundance: NA; v_gene: TRBV5-1; CDR3aa: CASSGQGTGELFF; CDR3nt: TGCGCCAGCAGCGGACAGGGGACCGGGGAGCTGTTTTTT
j_gene: TRBJ2-1; d_gene: NA; abundance: once; v_gene: TRBV11-1; CDR3aa: CASSLEGYNEQFF; CDR3nt: TGTGCCAGCAGCTTAGAGGGGTACAATGAGCAGTTCTTC
j_gene: TRBJ2-1; d_gene: TRBD2; abundance: NA; v_gene: TRBV19; CDR3aa: CASRDIAGDTRGEQFF; CDR3nt: TGTGCCAGTAGAGACATAGCGGGAGATACTAGGGGTGAGCAGTTCTTC
j_gene: TRBJ1-5; d_gene: TRBD1; abundance: once; v_gene: TRBV7-7; CDR3aa: CASSQTGAALEDQPQHF; CDR3nt: TGTGCCAGCAGCCAAACAGGGGCCGCCTTAGAGGATCAGCCCCAGCATTTT